The 17 T cell receptor beta chains below come from one sample, sequenced in a study of T cells in Graves' hyperthyroidism and ophthalmopathy (dated by TCRdb to between 2018 and 2021). Libraries were constructed by multiplex PCR. Sequencing was carried out with an Illumina HiSeq 2000. The TCR beta CDR3 regions were amplified from RNA transcripts. For the first round of RT-PCR on the TCR CDR3, the HTBI primer set was used together with the Qiagen OneStep RT-PCR kit. TCRdb itself trimmed the public reads at Q25 with fastp, ran MiXCR and retained productive beta chains. Rows merge per CDR3 protein into single entries with the most common DNA and genes. The sample has roughly 570,000 distinct CDR3 sequences on record, approximately 14% of them singletons. Roughly 7.3% of the sample is in the top ten clones. Material: blood. Receptors were obtained from a woman in her twenties or thirties with Graves' hyperthyroidism.

The chain recombines TRBV20-1 with TRBJ2-1; 10 positions agree with TRBD2. The V segment lost 0 bases and the J segment 5 bases; nucleotides outside the gene matches: 4. This CDR3 comprises 15 residues. CDR1 is DFQATT, CDR2 SNEGSKA, per germline (reference sequence). The DNA of the CDR3 is TGCAGTGCTAGAGATGTCACTAGCGGGAACAATGAGCAGTTCTTC. Its protein is CSARDVTSGNNEQFF.

The chain uses TRBV29-1 and TRBJ1-3, with D uncertain. With 2 bases removed from V and 6 bases from J, the gap between germline ends came to 11 bases. Germline loops: CDR1 SQVTM, CDR2 ANQGSEA. The CDR3 runs to 13 residues. The chain's CDR3 is CSVETRAENTIYF. As DNA, the CDR3 is TGCAGCGTTGAAACAAGGGCGGAAAACACCATATATTTT.

Only a few counts were recorded for this clonotype. The chain employs TRBV5-4 and TRBJ2-2, with no clear D. This CDR3 has 12 residues. Looked up from germline, CDR1 is SGHNT and CDR2 is YYREEE (reference sequence). V dropped 4 bases and J dropped 6 bases, with 7 bases sitting between them. CDR3 coding DNA: TGTGCCAGCAGCCCTGCCCCCGGGGAGCTGTTTTTT. It translates to CASSPAPGELFF.

This clonotype has ten or more counts. The V gene is TRBV12-3 or TRBV12-4, the J gene TRBJ2-7; TRBD1 agrees at 8 bases. V lost 4 bases, J lost 6 bases, and 8 bases stayed unmatched. CDR3 length: 14 amino acids. As DNA, the CDR3 is TGTGCCAGCAGTTCTAGCAGGGGGCTCTTCGAGCAGTACTTC. Amino acids: CASSSSRGLFEQYF.

The chain uses TRBV7-3 and TRBJ2-2; maybe TRBD2 (6 bases). The V gene's germline CDR1 is SGHTA and CDR2 FQGTGA. V was shortened by 7 bases and J by 5 bases, with 11 bases between the two germline ends. CDR3 length: 13 amino acids. CDR3 amino acids: CASTSSGTGELFF. The CDR3 region has the DNA TGTGCCAGCACCAGTAGCGGAACCGGGGAGCTGTTTTTT.

This clonotype showed up many times. V gene TRBV7-9 combines with J gene TRBJ1-1, with a possible D match to TRBD1 (5 bases). The germline V gene has CDR1 SEHNR and CDR2 FQNEAQ (reference sequence). V shed 2 bases and J shed 4 bases, with 11 bases lying between them. The CDR3 is made up of 14 amino acids. In nucleotides, the CDR3 is TGTGCCAGCAGCTTAACCCCCGGGGGCACTGAAGCTTTCTTT. It is translated as CASSLTPGGTEAFF.

A remark on this clonotype: With a much larger clone just one base away, this may be a read error. The J gene is TRBJ2-1, the V gene TRBV10-1, with 7 bases fitting TRBD1. After removal of 4 bases from V and 10 bases from J, the junction contained 10 bases not matched to a gene. This CDR3 is 14 amino acids long. In germline, CDR1 is WNHNN, CDR2 SYGVQD (reference sequence). The CDR3 DNA follows: TGCGCCAGCAGTGGGACAGGACGATTTTACGAGCAGTTCTTC. It codes for CASSGTGRFYEQFF.

The chain combines TRBV5-5 with TRBJ2-5; D is unclear. The CDR3 is made up of 12 amino acids. Trimming stripped 4 bases from V and 4 bases from J, with 8 bases between. The germline V gene encodes CDR1 SGHKS and CDR2 YYEKEE (reference sequence). The CDR3 loop is CASSMARETQYF. The CDR3, as DNA: TGTGCCAGCAGCATGGCCAGAGAGACCCAGTACTTC.

This clonotype was recorded many times. The V call is TRBV20-1, the J call TRBJ2-1; 9 nucleotides agree with TRBD2. Germline V CDR1 and CDR2: DFQATT, SNEGSKA (reference sequence). J gave up 6 bases and V 0 bases, and 3 bases lay outside the gene matches. CDR3 length equals 14 residues. This CDR3 is CSARDPTSGNEQFF. The CDR3 coding sequence is TGCAGTGCTAGAGATCCGACTAGCGGCAATGAGCAGTTCTTC.

This clonotype was detected many times. DNA of the CDR3: TGTGCCAGCAGCTTTACCGGGACTAGCGGGACGAGAGGGGCCAACGTCCTGACTTTC. Translation: CASSFTGTSGTRGANVLTF. This chain joins TRBV7-3 and TRBJ2-6; 13 nucleotides align to TRBD2. This CDR3 comprises 19 residues. V was pared by 3 bases and J by 4 bases, with 9 bases of the junction left unmatched. Germline CDR1 and CDR2: SGHTA and FQGTGA. The variable domain in full, with the rest retrieved from reference TRBV7-3 and TRBJ2-6, is GAGVSQTPSNKVTEKGKYVELRCDPISGHTALYWYRQSLGQGPEFLIYFQGTGAADDSGLPNDRFFAVRPEGSVSTLKIQRTERGDSAVYLCASSFTGTSGTRGANVLTFGAGSRLTVL.

This clonotype was recorded at least ten times. The chain uses TRBV12-3 or TRBV12-4 and TRBJ1-1; D ambiguous. With 6 bases removed from V and 7 bases from J, the gap between germline ends came to 12 bases. CDR3 size: 12 residues. CDR3 in DNA: TGTGCCAGCAGCCTCGAAGGCCATGAAGCTTTCTTT. Encoded protein: CASSLEGHEAFF.

In this sample, this clonotype turned up many times. V is TRBV6-1 and J is TRBJ2-1, with 12 bases identical to TRBD2. CDR1 is MNHNS, CDR2 SASEGT, per germline. The CDR3 is made up of 13 amino acids. V lost 6 bases to trimming and J lost 6 bases; unmatched junction nucleotides: 0. For the CDR3, the DNA is TGTGCCAGCAGGGGACTAGCGGGCAATGAGCAGTTCTTC. Encoded protein: CASRGLAGNEQFF.

The sample holds many counts of this clonotype. DNA of the CDR3: TGTGCCAGCTCAGAGAATGAGATTAGCACAGATACGCAGTATTTT. Translated, it gives CASSENEISTDTQYF. This chain connects TRBV18 to TRBJ2-3; D unresolved. Per the germline V gene, CDR1 is KGHSH and CDR2 is LQKENI. V gave up 5 bases and J gave up 0 bases, with 12 bases separating them. The CDR3 extends over 15 amino acids.

With respect to this clonotype: A much larger clone sits a single nucleotide away, making a read error possible. The rearrangement joins TRBV29-1 to TRBJ2-1; the match to TRBD2 covers 8 bases. With the DNA end fitting TRBJ2-7 better, the J assignment may be wrong. In germline, CDR1 is SQVTM, CDR2 ANQGSEA. The CDR3 runs 14 residues. CDR3 sequence (DNA): TGCAGCGCCCCGGGAGGGTTTACCTACAATGAGCAGTACTTC. It yields the protein CSAPGGFTYNEQYF.

The chain has TRBV27 and TRBJ1-6, with D uncertain. The CDR3 is 15 residues long. V was cut by 0 bases and J by 14 bases, with 17 bases left in between. CDR1 is MNHEY, CDR2 SMNVEV, per germline (reference sequence). The CDR3 protein is CASSLSVPPPYSLHF. The CDR3 DNA sequence: TGTGCCAGCAGTTTATCGGTCCCCCCCCCCTATTCCCTCCACTTT.

The chain carries TRBV12-3 or TRBV12-4 and TRBJ2-1; the D gene is possibly TRBD1 (5 bases). The germline V and J ends were trimmed by 2 bases and 9 bases, with 11 bases remaining between them. This CDR3 has 13 residues. The CDR3 sequence: CASSLQGTAEQFF. The CDR3 nucleotides are TGTGCCAGCAGTTTACAGGGCACAGCTGAGCAGTTCTTC.

At least ten counts were recorded for this clonotype. The genes are TRBV28 and TRBJ1-2; TRBD1 matches 7 bases. Germline V gene lookup returns CDR1 MDHEN and CDR2 SYDVKM. J gave up 5 bases and V 5 bases, and 14 bases lay outside the gene matches. This CDR3 is 16 amino acids long. The CDR3 sequence is CASSLSGQPAPYGYTF. The CDR3 nucleotides read TGTGCCAGCAGTCTTTCGGGACAGCCAGCCCCATATGGCTACACCTTC.